This T cell receptor beta chain was retrieved from a study of identical twins. Only a few counts were recorded for this clonotype. No antigen is known for it. The CDR3 length is 14 residues. Germline assignment: CDR1 SGHTS and CDR2 YDEGEE. The ends lost 5 bases at V and 4 bases at J; junction bases unmatched: 6. TCRdb processed the 5' RACE reads anew with MiXCR; each CDR3 protein has one entry. The sample yields around 1.7 million distinct CDR3 sequences, roughly 35% seen once. Study observations and caveats: Twins' surplus sharing was weaker for beta out-of-frame sequences.

Source material: cord blood. The gene calls are TRBV5-8 and TRBJ2-3; the match to TRBD2 covers 8 bases. This receptor was identified in a newborn girl in good health. In DNA, the CDR3 is TGTGCCAGCAGTTTCGGGGGGGCGGCAGATACGCAGTATTTT. Protein product: CASSFGGAADTQYF.